This TCR beta chain was captured by sequencing in a study of beta chain features in type 1 diabetes. About this clone itself: The target antigen is unknown.

Investigators reverse transcribed all isolated RNA, so they sequenced expressed TCRB transcripts. Some clones are missing from TCRdb's copy, which holds only in-frame ones; the method was immunoSEQ multiplex PCR. This table holds more than 300,000 clones, around 12% found once. The CDR3 totals 15 residues. Germline V gene data show CDR1 as SGHNT and CDR2 as YYREEE (reference sequence). Trimming took off 4 bases at V and 5 bases at J, with 16 bases between the two ends. Findings and limits, study-wide: Over-representation of high TCR-expressing cells was a possible consequence of cDNA sequencing. When Type 1 diabetes patients were examined, their TCRB CDR3s proved moderately but significantly shorter in all four CD4+ subsets. Shorter templates might be favored by PCR, equally in patients and controls.

Sequencing was carried out using naive CD4+ T cells from blood. The V and J genes are TRBV5-4 and TRBJ2-1; perhaps TRBD1 as D (6 bases). The sequence was collected from a woman aged 18-30 years with type 1 diabetes. DNA for the CDR3: TGTGCCAGCAGCCCAATGCAGGGGCGCAACAATGAGCAGTTCTTC. It yields the protein CASSPMQGRNNEQFF. Together with reference TRBV5-4 and TRBJ2-1, the CDR3 gives the full variable domain: ETGVTQSPTHLIKTRGQQVTLRCSSQSGHNTVSWYQQALGQGPQFIFQYYREEENGRGNFPPRFSGLQFPNYSSELNVNALELDDSALYLCASSPMQGRNNEQFFGPGTRLTVL.